This TCR beta chain stems from a study of cytomegalovirus exposure and HLA in healthy donors. A word on this clone: Its antigen is not identified.

General study points: Specificity of a few CMV-associated chains for CMV antigens was verified in vitro.

This PCR relied on a set of 60 Vbeta primers and 13 Jbeta primers. The assay was immunoSEQ multiplex PCR, and TCRdb's table has in-frame clones only and misses some. The data hold about 120,000 clones, with 81% observed a single time. Trimming at V came to 8 bases and at J to 2 bases, leaving 2 bases not matched to a gene. The CDR3 spans 14 residues. Per the germline V gene, CDR1 is SGHAT and CDR2 is FQDESV (reference sequence). The rearrangement links TRBV11-1 to TRBJ2-5; TRBD2 aligns across 13 bases. Sequenced material: PBMCs. The TCR originated in a woman aged 40 to 50 in good health and CMV-seronegative. CDR3 sequence (DNA): TGTGCCAGCGGACTAGCGGGAGAACAAGAGACCCAGTACTTC. It is translated as CASGLAGEQETQYF.